The source of this T cell receptor (beta chain) is a study of blood T cell repertoires in COVID-19. Original processing notes: Amplification from reference gene primers served as the basis for estimated nucleated cell counts. TCRdb's table, derived via immunoSEQ multiplex PCR, lists solely in-frame clones and lacks some. V, J and clone size are taken as reported in that table, and D and trimming were inferred from the DNA itself. The sample holds 85,000 to 130,000 clones, more than 85% seen once. The origin of this receptor is a man aged 60 to 75 with acute or convalescent COVID-19. Sequenced material: peripheral blood.

CDR3 coding DNA: TGTGCCAGCGGTTCCCCCGCACAGGGGAATGGCTACACCTTC. Translated, it gives CASGSPAQGNGYTF. The V gene is TRBV6-5, the J gene TRBJ1-2; TRBD1 matches at 7 bases. The CDR3 has 14 residues. Germline CDR1 reads MNHEY; CDR2 reads SVGAGI. J was trimmed by 6 bases and V by 8 bases; bases with no gene match: 12.